Listed below are T cell receptor beta chains from one sample, sequenced in a study of shared clonotypes between healthy human individuals. TCRdb keeps only in-frame clones here, not all; method: immunoSEQ multiplex PCR. The table lists about 2.1 million clones, roughly 95% of them singletons. Input material: naive CD8+ T cells from PBMCs. The receptors were gathered from a young man in good health. Some clones in this sample may be carry-over from other donors' samples. The CDR3 runs from the conserved cysteine through the conserved F or W. A D gene is named only where the DNA matches it firmly. Only some rows state a clone size, as once, few, many or a class for expanded clones.

clone size,J gene,D gene,V gene,CDR3 protein,CDR3 DNA
NA,TRBJ2-5,NA,TRBV2,CASSEGGSPQETQYF,TGTGCCAGCAGTGAAGGGGGAAGCCCCCAAGAGACCCAGTACTTC
NA,TRBJ2-5,TRBD1,TRBV7-9,CASSQRGGAPETQYF,TGTGCCAGCAGCCAGAGAGGGGGCGCTCCCGAGACCCAGTACTTC
NA,TRBJ2-1,NA,TRBV27,CASSLSWPGGYNEQFF,TGTGCCAGCAGTTTAAGTTGGCCAGGAGGGTACAATGAGCAGTTCTTC
NA,TRBJ1-5,NA,TRBV28,CASSPPGMGQPQHF,TGTGCCAGCAGCCCTCCAGGGATGGGTCAGCCCCAGCATTTT
NA,TRBJ2-1,TRBD1,TRBV18,CASSGTGIVYEQFF,TGTGCCAGCTCCGGGACAGGGATTGTTTATGAGCAGTTCTTC
NA,TRBJ2-7,TRBD1,TRBV27,CASSKTGLSEQYF,TGTGCCAGCAGCAAGACAGGGCTAAGCGAGCAGTACTTC
NA,TRBJ2-7,NA,TRBV28,CASTFSSYEQYF,TGTGCCAGCACATTTAGCTCCTACGAGCAGTACTTC
NA,TRBJ2-7,NA,TRBV14,CASSQDMGPSYEQYF,TGTGCCAGCAGCCAAGATATGGGGCCCTCCTACGAGCAGTACTTC
NA,TRBJ2-3,NA,TRBV11-2,CASKLWGLGTDTQYF,TGTGCCAGCAAGCTATGGGGGCTGGGCACAGATACGCAGTATTTT
NA,TRBJ1-2,NA,TRBV27,CASSLSVGGYGYTF,TGCGCCAGCAGTTTATCGGTCGGGGGGTATGGCTACACCTTC
NA,TRBJ1-1,TRBD1,TRBV7-9,CASRPTGVNTEAFF,TGTGCCAGCAGACCTACAGGGGTAAACACTGAAGCTTTCTTT
NA,TRBJ2-7,TRBD2,TRBV6-5,CASSPGTSGYEQYF,TGTGCCAGCAGCCCCGGGACTAGCGGATACGAGCAGTACTTC
NA,TRBJ2-3,NA,TRBV7-9,CASSSSFVTDTQYF,TGTGCCAGCAGCTCTTCGTTCGTAACAGATACGCAGTATTTT
NA,TRBJ2-7,TRBD1,TRBV11-2,CASSDPGQTYEQYF,TGTGCCAGCAGTGATCCGGGACAGACCTACGAGCAGTACTTC
NA,TRBJ1-5,NA,TRBV28,CASSSRENRHSNQPQHF,TGTGCCAGCAGTTCGAGGGAGAACAGGCATAGCAATCAGCCCCAGCATTTT
NA,TRBJ2-1,TRBD1,TRBV28,CASSHPGQKGDEQFF,TGTGCCAGCAGCCACCCGGGACAGAAGGGCGATGAGCAGTTCTTC
NA,TRBJ1-1,NA,TRBV29-1,CSASSGSQGTEAFF,TGCAGCGCCTCCTCCGGGTCCCAGGGCACTGAAGCTTTCTTT
NA,TRBJ2-7,NA,TRBV7-8,CASSLSVGNEQYF,TGTGCCAGCAGCTTAAGTGTAGGGAACGAGCAGTACTTC
NA,TRBJ2-1,TRBD1,TRBV27,CASTSSRDRPQNEQFF,TGTGCCAGCACTTCCTCCCGGGACAGACCCCAAAATGAGCAGTTCTTC
NA,TRBJ1-1,TRBD1,TRBV5-8,CASSYRTGHTEAFF,TGTGCCAGCAGCTATAGGACAGGGCACACTGAAGCTTTCTTT
once,TRBJ2-5,TRBD1,TRBV10-1,CASSLLDRAETQYF,TGCGCCAGCAGCTTGCTGGACAGGGCGGAGACCCAGTACTTC
once,TRBJ2-7,TRBD2,TRBV5-1,CASSLLAGSYEQYF,TGCGCCAGCAGCCTGTTAGCGGGCTCCTACGAGCAGTACTTC
once,TRBJ2-7,NA,TRBV28,CASSFPRGYEQYF,TGTGCCAGCAGTTTTCCCAGGGGCTACGAGCAGTACTTC
NA,TRBJ1-2,NA,TRBV29-1,CSVRASSNYGYTF,TGCAGCGTACGGGCCAGTTCCAACTATGGCTACACCTTC
NA,TRBJ2-3,NA,TRBV7-9,CASSLIRDTQYF,TGTGCCAGCAGCTTAATTAGAGATACGCAGTATTTT
NA,TRBJ2-7,TRBD2,TRBV2,CASSGVREGLPTYEQYF,TGTGCCAGCAGTGGAGTGCGGGAGGGCCTACCAACCTACGAGCAGTACTTC
NA,TRBJ1-4,NA,TRBV9,CASSPWSGGTNEKLFF,TGTGCCAGCAGCCCCTGGAGTGGTGGCACTAATGAAAAACTGTTTTTT
NA,TRBJ2-1,NA,TRBV19,CASSVASGSFLDLFF,NA
NA,TRBJ1-2,NA,TRBV15,CATSRDPAAERNYGYTF,TGTGCCACCAGCAGAGATCCGGCCGCTGAAAGAAACTATGGCTACACCTTC
NA,TRBJ2-1,NA,TRBV28,CASSSQGLYNEQFF,TGTGCCAGCAGTTCGCAGGGGTTATACAATGAGCAGTTCTTC
NA,TRBJ2-1,NA,TRBV19,CASSLVGRNEQFF,TGTGCCAGTAGCCTCGTAGGTAGGAATGAGCAGTTCTTC
NA,TRBJ2-1,TRBD2,TRBV12-5,CASGSSTSGGFYNEQFF,TGTGCTAGTGGGTCCTCGACTAGCGGGGGCTTCTACAATGAGCAGTTCTTC
NA,TRBJ2-2,NA,TRBV7-3,CASSYSPGAPTGELFF,TGTGCCAGCAGCTATAGCCCAGGGGCCCCCACCGGGGAGCTGTTTTTT
NA,TRBJ2-2,NA,TRBV30,CACPPQDKNTGELFF,TGTGCCTGCCCCCCCCAAGACAAGAACACCGGGGAGCTGTTTTTT
NA,TRBJ1-1,NA,TRBV5-6,CASSPEGGNMNTEAFF,TGTGCCAGCAGCCCAGAGGGGGGGAACATGAACACTGAAGCTTTCTTT
once,TRBJ2-5,NA,TRBV7-9,CASSAPLDDQETQYF,TGTGCCAGCAGCGCCCCCCTTGACGACCAAGAGACCCAGTACTTC
few,TRBJ2-2,NA,TRBV7-7,CASSFKLQVLTGELFF,TGTGCCAGCAGCTTTAAATTACAGGTATTAACCGGGGAGCTGTTTTTT
NA,TRBJ2-7,NA,TRBV29-1,CSVTKQGLGYEQYF,TGCAGCGTGACCAAACAGGGTCTAGGCTACGAGCAGTACTTC
NA,TRBJ2-1,TRBD2,TRBV4-1,CASSPRDPGRDNEQFF,TGCGCCAGCAGCCCTCGGGACCCCGGGAGGGACAATGAGCAGTTCTTC
NA,TRBJ1-2,NA,TRBV9,CASSAPVAVLGGGYTF,TGTGCCAGCTCGGCCCCAGTCGCGGTGTTAGGGGGTGGCTACACCTTC
NA,TRBJ1-1,NA,TRBV5-4,CASGLRGGNTEAFF,TGTGCCAGCGGCTTGAGAGGTGGCAACACTGAAGCTTTCTTT
NA,TRBJ2-1,NA,TRBV9,CASSDQTVGFYNEQFF,TGTGCCAGCAGCGACCAGACAGTCGGGTTTTACAATGAGCAGTTCTTC
NA,TRBJ2-3,NA,TRBV7-2,CASSSSRDGMLNTQYF,TGTGCCAGCAGCTCGAGCCGGGACGGAATGTTAAATACGCAGTATTTT
NA,TRBJ2-7,NA,TRBV19,CASSPGTRGYEQYF,TGTGCCAGTAGTCCGGGAACTAGAGGCTACGAGCAGTACTTC
NA,TRBJ1-2,NA,TRBV7-9,CASSSHNWETYYGYTF,TGTGCCAGCAGCTCGCATAACTGGGAAACATACTATGGCTACACCTTC
few,TRBJ1-5,NA,TRBV13,CASSAAAGARDQPQHF,TGTGCCAGCAGCGCAGCAGCAGGGGCCCGTGATCAGCCCCAGCATTTT
once,TRBJ2-1,TRBD2,TRBV2,CASSPGLAIYNEQFF,TGTGCCAGCAGTCCGGGACTAGCCATCTACAATGAGCAGTTCTTC